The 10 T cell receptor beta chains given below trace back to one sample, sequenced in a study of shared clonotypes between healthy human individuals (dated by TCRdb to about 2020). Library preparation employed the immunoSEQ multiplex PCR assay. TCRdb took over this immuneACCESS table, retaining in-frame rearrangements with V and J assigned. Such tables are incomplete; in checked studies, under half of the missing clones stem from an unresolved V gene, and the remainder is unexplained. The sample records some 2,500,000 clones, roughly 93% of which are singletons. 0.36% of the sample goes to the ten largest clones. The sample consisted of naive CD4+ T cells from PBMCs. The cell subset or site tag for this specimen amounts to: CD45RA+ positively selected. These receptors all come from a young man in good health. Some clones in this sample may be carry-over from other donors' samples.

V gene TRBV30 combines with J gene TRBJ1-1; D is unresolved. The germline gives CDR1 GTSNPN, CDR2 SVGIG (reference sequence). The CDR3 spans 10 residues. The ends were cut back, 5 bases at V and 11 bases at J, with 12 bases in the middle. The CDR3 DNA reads TGTGCCTGGGGCCACTTGGGGGCTTTCTTT. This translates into CAWGHLGAFF.

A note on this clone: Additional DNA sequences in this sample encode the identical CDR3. CDR3 DNA: TGCGCCAGCTCCCCGGGACAGGGGAATTCACCCCTCCACTTT. Residues: CASSPGQGNSPLHF. The chain combines TRBV5-1 with TRBJ1-6, with 10 positions matching TRBD1. CDR1 is SGHRS, CDR2 YFSETQ, per germline. This CDR3 region has 14 residues. Trimming removed 7 bases from V and 7 bases from J; junction bases left unmatched: 5.

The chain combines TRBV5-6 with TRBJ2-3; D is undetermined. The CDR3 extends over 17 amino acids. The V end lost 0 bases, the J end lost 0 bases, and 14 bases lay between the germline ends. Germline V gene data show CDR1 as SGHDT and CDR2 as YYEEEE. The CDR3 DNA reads TGTGCCAGCAGCTTGGATATAAGGGCAGCTAGCACAGATACGCAGTATTTT. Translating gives CASSLDIRAASTDTQYF.

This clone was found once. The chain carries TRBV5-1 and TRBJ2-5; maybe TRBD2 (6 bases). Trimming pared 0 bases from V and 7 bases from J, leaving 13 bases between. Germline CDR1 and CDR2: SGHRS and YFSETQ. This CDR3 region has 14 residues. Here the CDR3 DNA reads TGCGCCAGCAGCTTGGTAGGGACTGAGGGGACCCAGTACTTC. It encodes CASSLVGTEGTQYF.

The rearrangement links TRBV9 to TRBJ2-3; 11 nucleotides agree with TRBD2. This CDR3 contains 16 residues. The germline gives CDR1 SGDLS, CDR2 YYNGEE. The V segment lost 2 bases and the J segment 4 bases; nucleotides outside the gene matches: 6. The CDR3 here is CASSVIAGGPPDTQYF. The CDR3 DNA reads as TGTGCCAGCAGCGTGATAGCGGGAGGGCCCCCAGATACGCAGTATTTT.

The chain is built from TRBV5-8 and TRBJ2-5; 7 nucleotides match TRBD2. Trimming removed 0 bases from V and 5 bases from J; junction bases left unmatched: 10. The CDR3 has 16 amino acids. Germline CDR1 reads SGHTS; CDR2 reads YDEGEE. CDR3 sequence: CASSLAGGLTRETQYF. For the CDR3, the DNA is TGTGCCAGCAGCTTGGCCGGGGGACTAACCAGGGAGACCCAGTACTTC. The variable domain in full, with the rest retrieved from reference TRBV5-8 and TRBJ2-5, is EAGVTQSPTHLIKTRGQQATLRCSPISGHTSVYWYQQALGLGLQFLLWYDEGEERNRGNFPPRFSGRQFPNYSSELNVNALELEDSALYLCASSLAGGLTRETQYFGPGTRLLVL.

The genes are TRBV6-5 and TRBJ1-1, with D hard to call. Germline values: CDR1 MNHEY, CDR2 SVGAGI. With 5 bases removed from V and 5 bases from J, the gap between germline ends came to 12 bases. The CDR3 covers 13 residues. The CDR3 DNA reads TGTGCCAGCAGTAGGAAGGTGAGGACTGAAGCTTTCTTT. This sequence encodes CASSRKVRTEAFF.

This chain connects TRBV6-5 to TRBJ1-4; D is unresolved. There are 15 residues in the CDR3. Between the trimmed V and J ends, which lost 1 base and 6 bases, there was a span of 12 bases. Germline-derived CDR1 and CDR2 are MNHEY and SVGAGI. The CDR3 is CASSYWRAAHEKLFF. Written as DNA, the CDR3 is TGTGCCAGCAGTTACTGGCGGGCAGCGCATGAAAAACTGTTTTTT.

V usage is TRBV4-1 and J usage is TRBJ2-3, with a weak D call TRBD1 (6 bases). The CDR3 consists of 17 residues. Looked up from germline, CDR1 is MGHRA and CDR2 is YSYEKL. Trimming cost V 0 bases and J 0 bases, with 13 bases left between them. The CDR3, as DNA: TGCGCCAGCAGCCAAGAAGGGTGGGGGCTCAGCACAGATACGCAGTATTTT. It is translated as CASSQEGWGLSTDTQYF.

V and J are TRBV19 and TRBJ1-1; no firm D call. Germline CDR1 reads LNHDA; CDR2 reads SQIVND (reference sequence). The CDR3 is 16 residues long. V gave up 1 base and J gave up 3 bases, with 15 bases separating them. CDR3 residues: CASSIGGGGGHTEAFF. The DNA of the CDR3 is TGTGCCAGTAGTATAGGTGGCGGAGGAGGACACACTGAAGCTTTCTTT. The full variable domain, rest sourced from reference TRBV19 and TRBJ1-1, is DGGITQSPKYLFRKEGQNVTLSCEQNLNHDAMYWYRQDPGQGLRLIYYSQIVNDFQKGDIAEGYSVSREKKESFPLTVTSAQKNPTAFYLCASSIGGGGGHTEAFFGQGTRLTVV.